Shown below are 21 T cell receptor beta chains from a single sample sequenced in a study of T cell repertoires in cytomegalovirus infection. TCRdb recomputed calls from the reads with MiXCR, one row per CDR3 protein. The table lists about 920,000 distinct CDR3 sequences, approximately 31% of them singletons. These receptors have no identified antigens. The sample in question was cultured CD8+ T cells from PBMCs, obtained from culture after CMV antigen stimulation. The source is a human donor in good health (CMV status not recorded). Some clones in this sample may be carry-over from other donors' samples.

Ten or more counts support this clonotype. The gene calls are TRBV7-6 and TRBJ1-1; D gene ambiguous. The CDR3 contains 14 residues. V was pared by 5 bases and J by 0 bases, with 10 bases between. Germline V gene lookup returns CDR1 SGHVS and CDR2 FNYEAQ. CDR3 residues: CASSPVGMNTEAFF. The CDR3, as DNA: TGTGCCAGCAGCCCAGTGGGCATGAACACTGAAGCTTTCTTT. Drawing the rest from reference TRBV7-6 and TRBJ1-1, the complete variable domain is GAGVSQSPRYKVTKRGQDVALRCDPISGHVSLYWYRQALGQGPEFLTYFNYEAQQDKSGLPNDRFSAERPEGSISTLTIQRTEQRDSAMYRCASSPVGMNTEAFFGQGTRLTVV.

This clonotype was seen more than once but under ten times. The chain couples TRBV27 to TRBJ2-7; 7 nucleotides agree with TRBD2. CDR1 and CDR2 from the germline V gene are MNHEY and SMNVEV (reference sequence). The CDR3 totals 15 residues. The V gene end was trimmed by 0 bases and the J gene end by 1 base; junction bases not matched to a gene: 3. The CDR3: CASSLSASGSYEQYV. As DNA, the CDR3 is TGTGCCAGCAGTTTATCGGCTAGCGGATCCTACGAGCAGTACGTC.

As concerns this clonotype: A clone one base away is much larger, so this may be a read error. Here the CDR3 omits its conserved ending phenylalanine or tryptophan, so a read error is the likely source. The chain combines TRBV7-2 with TRBJ2-7, with D tentatively TRBD2 (7 bases). Germline CDR1 reads SGHTA; CDR2 reads FQGNSA. The CDR3 length is 15 residues. The germline V and J ends were trimmed by 3 bases and 4 bases, with 16 bases remaining between them. The CDR3 nucleotides read TGTGCCAGCAGCTTGAACGGGGGGCTCTCTTACGAGCAGTACATC. It codes for CASSLNGGLSYEQYI.

This chain links TRBV6-5 with TRBJ2-5; 7 bases are shared with TRBD2. The CDR3 length is 14 residues. V lost 2 bases, J lost 2 bases, and 2 bases stayed unmatched. CDR1 is MNHEY and CDR2 is SVGAGI in the germline V gene. DNA of the CDR3: TGTGCCAGCAGTTACCGACTAGCTCAAGAGACCCAGTACTTC. Encoded protein: CASSYRLAQETQYF.

The chain combines TRBV29-1 with TRBJ2-4; possible D gene TRBD2, 5 bases. CDR3 size: 12 residues. V lost 6 bases, J lost 5 bases, and 11 bases lay in between. From germline, CDR1 is SQVTM and CDR2 ANQGSEA. The CDR3 nucleotides read TGCAGCGTCCCGGACGGGGAAAACATTCAGTACTTC. Its protein product is CSVPDGENIQYF.

The chain employs TRBV7-2 and TRBJ1-3, with 11 bases aligning to TRBD1. CDR1 and CDR2 from the germline V gene are SGHTA and FQGNSA. This CDR3 contains 18 residues. V shed 5 bases, J shed 3 bases, and the junction held 12 bases outside the gene matches. Written as DNA, the CDR3 is TGTGCCAGCAGCCCCCCGGGACAGGGGGAATATTTTGGAAACACCATATATTTT. The encoded protein is CASSPPGQGEYFGNTIYF. The whole variable domain, remainder taken from reference TRBV7-2 and TRBJ1-3, is GAGVSQSPSNKVTEKGKDVELRCDPISGHTALYWYRQSLGQGLEFLIYFQGNSAPDKSGLPSDRFSAERTGGSVSTLTIQRTQQEDSAVYLCASSPPGQGEYFGNTIYFGEGSWLTVV.

CDR3 region: CASSHEQGAVGYTF. The CDR3 bases are TGTGCCAGCAGTCACGAACAGGGGGCGGTTGGCTACACCTTC. The chain combines TRBV27 with TRBJ1-2, with 9 bases identical to TRBD1. The J segment lost 7 bases and the V segment lost 5 bases, leaving 8 bases of the junction unmatched. This CDR3 has 14 amino acids. Per germline, CDR1 MNHEY and CDR2 SMNVEV (reference sequence).

In this sample, this clonotype turned up many times. The J gene is TRBJ2-1, the V gene TRBV7-2; tentative D call: TRBD1 (5 bases). The length of the CDR3 is 14 residues. Trimming stripped 4 bases from V and 7 bases from J, with 14 bases between. The germline V gene has CDR1 SGHTA and CDR2 FQGNSA. CDR3 sequence: CASSSGNMGNEQFF. CDR3 coding DNA: TGTGCCAGCAGCTCAGGGAATATGGGGAATGAGCAGTTCTTC.

The rearrangement links TRBV6-2 or TRBV6-3 to TRBJ1-5, with 8 nucleotides matching TRBD1. The CDR3 spans 15 residues. Per germline, CDR1 MNHEY and CDR2 SVGEGT. V shed 1 base and J 3 bases; nucleotides not matched to a gene: 2. The CDR3 DNA follows: TGTGCCAGCAGTTACTGGACAGGGCTCAATCAGCCCCAGCATTTT. Protein sequence: CASSYWTGLNQPQHF.

This clonotype was seen a handful of times. The genes are TRBV27 and TRBJ2-5, with D tentatively TRBD1 (6 bases). The V gene's germline CDR1 is MNHEY and CDR2 SMNVEV (reference sequence). V gave up 6 bases and J gave up 4 bases, with 12 bases separating them. This CDR3 has 13 amino acids. CDR3 in DNA: TGTGCCAGCAGCGGTGGACAGAGAGAGACCCAGTACTTC. Residues: CASSGGQRETQYF.

This clonotype was seen more than once but under ten times. The gene calls are TRBV12-3 or TRBV12-4 and TRBJ2-7; D might be TRBD2 (5 bases). There are 13 residues in the CDR3. The V and J ends lost 5 bases and 2 bases respectively, with 10 bases between them. CDR3 sequence: CASSMDLPYEQYF. In DNA form, the CDR3 reads TGTGCCAGCAGTATGGACTTGCCCTACGAGCAGTACTTC.

The table lists this clonotype with many counts. CDR3 nucleotides: TGTGCCAGCAGGAAAGGGAGCGGGGGGCAAGATGAGCAGTTCTTC. Translated: CASRKGSGGQDEQFF. The chain is built from TRBV7-8 and TRBJ2-1, with 9 bases lining up with TRBD2. CDR1 and CDR2 from the germline V gene are SGHVS and FQNEAQ. The V segment lost 6 bases and the J segment 8 bases; nucleotides outside the gene matches: 11. The CDR3 has 15 residues.

This clonotype was counted ten times or more. The chain links TRBV7-9 to TRBJ2-1; D unclear. The CDR3 runs to 14 residues. CDR1 SEHNR and CDR2 FQNEAQ come from the germline V gene (reference sequence). V dropped 4 bases and J dropped 7 bases, with 14 bases sitting between them. CDR3 nucleotides: TGTGCCAGCAGCTCAGACCCTAGTAGGAATGAGCAGTTCTTC. Amino acid sequence: CASSSDPSRNEQFF.

The chain employs TRBV11-3 and TRBJ2-2; the D call may be TRBD1 or TRBD2 (5 bases each). There are 15 residues in the CDR3. The V gene's germline CDR1 is SGHNT and CDR2 YENEEA. The V end was cut by 0 bases, the J end by 6 bases, with 11 bases between. The CDR3, as DNA: TGTGCCAGCAGCTTAGATCGTGAGGGGCCCGGGGAGCTGTTTTTT. Protein product: CASSLDREGPGELFF.

Only a few counts were recorded for this clonotype. The chain links TRBV7-9 to TRBJ1-1; the D is unclear. This CDR3 is 16 amino acids long. Trimming removed 0 bases from V and 1 base from J, with 12 bases in between. Germline V lookup: CDR1 SEHNR, CDR2 FQNEAQ (reference sequence). The CDR3 DNA follows: TGTGCCAGCAGCTTAGCCCTCAGGACTCCGAACACTGAAGCTTTCTTT. Amino acid sequence: CASSLALRTPNTEAFF.

This clonotype was seen at least ten times. This sequence joins TRBV7-9 and TRBJ2-7, with TRBD2 as a possible D gene (7 bases). This CDR3 has 15 amino acids. CDR1 is SEHNR and CDR2 is FQNEAQ in the germline V gene (reference sequence). V was clipped by 1 base and J by 2 bases, with 12 bases between them. The CDR3 reads CASSLVGGTTYEQYF. The CDR3 region has the DNA TGTGCCAGCAGCTTAGTAGGGGGGACTACCTACGAGCAGTACTTC.

This clonotype appeared many times. The chain employs TRBV7-2 and TRBJ2-3; 13 positions match TRBD2. Germline V lookup: CDR1 SGHTA, CDR2 FQGNSA. The CDR3 runs 18 residues. V dropped 3 bases and J dropped 0; count of bases not matched to a gene: 6. CDR3 sequence: CASSFGLAGVPSTDTQYF. The CDR3 DNA reads as TGTGCCAGCAGCTTCGGACTAGCGGGGGTACCTAGCACAGATACGCAGTATTTT. Filled out from reference TRBV7-2 and TRBJ2-3, the complete variable domain reads GAGVSQSPSNKVTEKGKDVELRCDPISGHTALYWYRQSLGQGLEFLIYFQGNSAPDKSGLPSDRFSAERTGGSVSTLTIQRTQQEDSAVYLCASSFGLAGVPSTDTQYFGPGTRLTVL.

The chain recombines TRBV12-3 or TRBV12-4 with TRBJ2-5; TRBD2 aligns across 12 bases. This CDR3 has 17 residues. The V and J ends lost 3 bases and 2 bases, in that order; junction bases with no gene match: 7. CDR3 DNA: TGTGCCAGCAGTTTTATACTAGCGGGGGGCTGGCAAGAGACCCAGTACTTC. It translates to CASSFILAGGWQETQYF.

This clonotype was observed at least ten times. J is TRBJ2-6 and V is TRBV18; 12 positions agree with TRBD2. V was clipped by 4 bases and J by 0 bases; unmatched bases: 4. The CDR3 extends over 18 amino acids. The V gene's germline CDR1 is KGHSH and CDR2 LQKENI. The CDR3 is CASSQRTSGNSGANVLTF. CDR3 sequence (DNA): TGTGCCAGCTCACAGCGGACTAGCGGGAACTCTGGGGCCAACGTCCTGACTTTC.

This chain connects TRBV27 to TRBJ1-2; D is undetermined. CDR3 length: 16 amino acids. Trimming stripped 1 base from V and 3 bases from J, with 15 bases between. Germline V CDR1 and CDR2: MNHEY, SMNVEV (reference sequence). The CDR3 loop reads CASSLFGQKTYYGYTF. The CDR3 DNA reads TGTGCCAGCAGTTTATTCGGCCAAAAGACGTACTATGGCTACACCTTC.

A few counts support this clonotype. V and J are TRBV6-1 and TRBJ2-7, with TRBD1 matching over 8 bases. V was clipped by 0 bases and J by 3 bases; unmatched bases: 4. Germline CDR1 MNHNS, CDR2 SASEGT. The CDR3 runs 15 residues. This CDR3 reads CASSEAQGAIYEQYV. DNA for the CDR3: TGTGCCAGCAGTGAAGCCCAGGGGGCCATCTACGAGCAGTACGTC.